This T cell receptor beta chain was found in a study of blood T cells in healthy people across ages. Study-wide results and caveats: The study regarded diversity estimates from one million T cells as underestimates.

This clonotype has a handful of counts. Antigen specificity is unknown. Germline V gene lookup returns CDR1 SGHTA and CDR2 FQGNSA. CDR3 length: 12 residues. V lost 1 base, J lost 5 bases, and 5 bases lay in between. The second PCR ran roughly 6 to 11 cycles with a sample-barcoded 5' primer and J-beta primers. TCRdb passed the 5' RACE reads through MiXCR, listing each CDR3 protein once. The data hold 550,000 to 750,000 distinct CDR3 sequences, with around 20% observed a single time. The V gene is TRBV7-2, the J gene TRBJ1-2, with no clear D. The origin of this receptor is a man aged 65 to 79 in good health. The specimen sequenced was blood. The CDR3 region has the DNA TGTGCCAGCAGCTTAGTGGAGTATGGCTACACCTTC. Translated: CASSLVEYGYTF.